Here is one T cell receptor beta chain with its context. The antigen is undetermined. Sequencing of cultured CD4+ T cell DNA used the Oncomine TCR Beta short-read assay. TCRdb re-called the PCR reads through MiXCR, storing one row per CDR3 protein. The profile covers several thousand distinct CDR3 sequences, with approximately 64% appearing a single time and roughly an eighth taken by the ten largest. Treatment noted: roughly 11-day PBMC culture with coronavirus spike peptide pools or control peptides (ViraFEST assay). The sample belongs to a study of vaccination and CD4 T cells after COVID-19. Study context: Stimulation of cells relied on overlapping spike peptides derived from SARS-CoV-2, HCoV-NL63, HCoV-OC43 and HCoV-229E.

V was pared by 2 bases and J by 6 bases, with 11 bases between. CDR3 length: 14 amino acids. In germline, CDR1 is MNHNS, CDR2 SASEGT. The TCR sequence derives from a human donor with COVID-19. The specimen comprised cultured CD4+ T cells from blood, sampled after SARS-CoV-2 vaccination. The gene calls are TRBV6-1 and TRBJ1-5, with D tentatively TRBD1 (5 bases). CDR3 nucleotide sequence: TGTGCCAGCAGTGAACAGTCCCAGGGTCAGCCCCAGCATTTT. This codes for CASSEQSQGQPQHF.